The 32 T cell receptor beta chains presented below share a single source sample, sequenced in a study of T cells after yellow fever vaccination. TCRdb itself ran the 5' RACE reads through MiXCR, one entry per CDR3 protein. Of a few hundred thousand distinct CDR3 sequences in the sample, less than 8.5% are singletons; the top ten hold approximately 0.84%. The sequencing here drew on CD4+ T cells sorted from PBMCs, taken 15 days after the yellow fever booster vaccination. These receptors were collected from a man younger than 45 who received the YFV17D yellow fever vaccine.

In this sample, this clonotype turned up a few times. The V and J genes are TRBV7-8 and TRBJ1-3; D is undetermined. Trimming took off 5 bases at V and 6 bases at J, with 14 bases between the two ends. The CDR3 is made up of 14 amino acids. The germline V gene encodes CDR1 SGHVS and CDR2 FQNEAQ. CDR3 sequence reads: CASSIRESANTIYF. Here the CDR3 DNA reads TGTGCCAGCAGCATAAGGGAGTCGGCAAACACCATATATTTT.

This CDR3 reads CASSLAGRSYNEQFF. The CDR3 coding sequence is TGTGCCAGCAGCTTAGCGGGAAGATCCTACAATGAGCAGTTCTTC. The gene calls are TRBV5-4 and TRBJ2-1, with TRBD2 identical over 7 bases. Germline CDR1 and CDR2: SGHNT and YYREEE (reference sequence). Trimming took 2 bases from V and 1 from J; bases not matched to a gene: 3. There are 15 residues in the CDR3.

This clonotype was seen more than once but under ten times. The gene calls are TRBV7-2 and TRBJ2-5, with TRBD2 matching over 9 bases. CDR3 size: 15 residues. CDR1 and CDR2 from the germline V gene are SGHTA and FQGNSA. V shed 1 base and J 5 bases; nucleotides not matched to a gene: 5. CDR3 sequence reads: CASSLVAGGRETQYF. For the CDR3, the DNA is TGTGCCAGCAGCTTAGTCGCGGGAGGGAGGGAGACCCAGTACTTC.

The chain recombines TRBV14 with TRBJ2-3; D ambiguous. Germline V gene data show CDR1 as SGHDN and CDR2 as FVKESK. V gave up 0 bases and J gave up 4 bases, with 5 bases separating them. The CDR3 is 13 residues long. The CDR3 sequence is CASSQDRPDTQYF. The DNA of the CDR3 is TGTGCCAGCAGCCAAGATAGGCCAGATACGCAGTATTTT.

The V call is TRBV25-1, the J call TRBJ2-2; 9 positions agree with TRBD1. Germline V gives CDR1 MGHDK, CDR2 SYGVNS. This CDR3 region has 14 residues. Trimming removed 8 bases from V and 3 bases from J; junction bases left unmatched: 4. The CDR3 coding sequence is TGTGCCAGCCGGGACAGGGACTACACCGGGGAGCTGTTTTTT. This translates into CASRDRDYTGELFF.

This clonotype was counted at least ten times. The gene calls are TRBV3-1 and TRBJ2-5; unclear D gene. Germline V gene data show CDR1 as LGHDT and CDR2 as YNNKEL (reference sequence). This CDR3 comprises 13 residues. V lost 3 bases to trimming and J lost 1 base, with 6 bases between them. CDR3: CASSQWSQETQYF. The CDR3, as DNA: TGTGCCAGCAGCCAGTGGAGCCAAGAGACCCAGTACTTC.

The chain recombines TRBV20-1 with TRBJ1-5; no clear D gene. V lost 4 bases to trimming and J lost 6 bases, with 7 bases between them. The CDR3 has 11 amino acids. Germline CDR1 DFQATT, CDR2 SNEGSKA (reference sequence). Here the CDR3 DNA reads TGCAGTGCTAAGCTGGGTCAGCCCCAGCATTTT. Protein: CSAKLGQPQHF.

The chain links TRBV30 to TRBJ2-7; perhaps D is TRBD1 or TRBD2 (5 bases each). Germline-derived CDR1 and CDR2 are GTSNPN and SVGIG (reference sequence). This CDR3 spans 13 amino acids. The V and J ends lost 3 bases and 6 bases respectively, with 15 bases between them. CDR3 loop: CAWRRAGTLEQYF. The CDR3 coding sequence is TGTGCCTGGAGGCGGGCCGGGACCCTCGAGCAGTACTTC. Based on the CDR3 plus reference TRBV30 and TRBJ2-7, the full variable domain is SQTIHQWPATLVQPVGSPLSLECTVEGTSNPNLYWYRQAAGRGLQLLFYSVGIGQISSEVPQNLSASRPQDRQFILSSKKLLLSDSGFYLCAWRRAGTLEQYFGPGTRLTVT.

In this sample, this clonotype turned up a few times. The chain uses TRBV5-1 and TRBJ2-5; 7 nucleotides line up with TRBD2. Germline V gene data show CDR1 as SGHRS and CDR2 as YFSETQ. V gave up 3 bases and J gave up 4 bases; unmatched junction bases: 6. The CDR3 totals 14 residues. The CDR3 DNA reads as TGCGCCAGCAGCTCGGGCGGGAGTGTAGAGACCCAGTACTTC. It codes for CASSSGGSVETQYF.

In DNA form, the CDR3 reads TGTGCCAGCTCACCGGGACAGAGGAATTCACCCCTCCACTTT. Protein product: CASSPGQRNSPLHF. This chain uses TRBV18 with TRBJ1-6; TRBD1 matches 7 bases. With 3 bases clipped from V and 7 bases from J, the junction kept 3 bases outside the gene matches. CDR3 length: 14 amino acids. CDR1 is KGHSH and CDR2 is LQKENI in the germline V gene.

This clonotype was seen more than once but under ten times. V is TRBV7-2 and J is TRBJ2-5; TRBD2 matches 12 bases. Germline V gives CDR1 SGHTA, CDR2 FQGNSA. Losses at the gene ends were 9 bases for V and 4 bases for J; bases not matched to a gene: 3. The CDR3 has 13 residues. This CDR3 is CASWGLAGETQYF. The CDR3 coding sequence is TGTGCCAGTTGGGGACTAGCGGGAGAGACCCAGTACTTC.

The rearrangement links TRBV11-2 to TRBJ2-7; 9 positions agree with TRBD1. The length of the CDR3 is 13 residues. V lost 7 bases, J lost 4 bases, and 5 bases stayed unmatched. Germline CDR1 reads SGHAT; CDR2 reads FQNNGV. The CDR3, as DNA: TGTGCCAGCACTAACAGGGGGCGGTACGAGCAGTACTTC. Translation: CASTNRGRYEQYF.

This clonotype was picked up many times. The rearrangement links TRBV11-2 to TRBJ2-1, with 13 bases lining up with TRBD2. The germline V gene encodes CDR1 SGHAT and CDR2 FQNNGV. CDR3 size: 16 residues. Trimming at V came to 5 bases and at J to 7 bases, leaving 8 bases not matched to a gene. CDR3 residues: CASSRQLAGGGNEQFF. The CDR3 DNA sequence: TGTGCCAGCAGCCGTCAACTAGCGGGAGGGGGAAATGAGCAGTTCTTC.

The chain joins TRBV5-1 to TRBJ1-1; a possible D gene is TRBD1 (6 bases). Germline-derived CDR1 and CDR2 are SGHRS and YFSETQ. Trimming stripped 4 bases from V and 11 bases from J, with 24 bases between. The CDR3 is 15 amino acids. The CDR3: CASSQTVGQGTLAFF. The CDR3 bases are TGCGCCAGCAGCCAGACCGTGGGACAAGGAACGTTGGCTTTCTTT.

The J gene is TRBJ2-1, the V gene TRBV3-1; D remains ambiguous. The CDR3 consists of 12 residues. Germline V lookup: CDR1 LGHDT, CDR2 YNNKEL (reference sequence). The ends were cut back, 11 bases at V and 5 bases at J, with 13 bases in the middle. The CDR3 sequence: CACCHLDNEQFF. The CDR3 DNA reads as TGTGCCTGCTGCCACCTAGACAATGAGCAGTTCTTC.

A few counts support this clonotype. The rearrangement links TRBV5-6 to TRBJ2-1; 11 bases align to TRBD2. The V gene's germline CDR1 is SGHDT and CDR2 YYEEEE. The trim removed 9 bases at V and 5 bases at J, leaving 7 bases unmatched. The CDR3 is 14 amino acids. The CDR3 nucleotides are TGTGCCAACTCCACTAGCGGGAGACACAATGAGCAGTTCTTC. Its translation is CANSTSGRHNEQFF.

The V gene is TRBV4-3, the J gene TRBJ2-1; 12 positions agree with TRBD2. The CDR3 sequence is 19 residues long. Per the germline V gene, CDR1 is LGHNA and CDR2 is YSLEER. The V and J ends lost 1 base and 6 bases, in that order; junction bases with no gene match: 13. The CDR3 nucleotides are TGCGCCAGCAGCCAAGGTGCCCCCCCCAGGACTAGCGGGGTCAATGAGCAGTTCTTC. Its protein product is CASSQGAPPRTSGVNEQFF.

This clonotype was detected ten times or more. The chain is built from TRBV20-1 and TRBJ2-3, with 9 bases identical to TRBD2. The germline V gene encodes CDR1 DFQATT and CDR2 SNEGSKA (reference sequence). The V and J ends lost 5 bases and 7 bases, in that order; junction bases with no gene match: 10. The CDR3 is 14 residues long. The CDR3 is CSAYGTSHGNTQYF. The CDR3 DNA sequence: TGCAGTGCTTATGGGACTAGCCACGGGAATACGCAGTATTTT.

This clonotype was recorded at least ten times. The chain has TRBV5-1 and TRBJ2-5; perhaps TRBD1 as D (6 bases). Germline-derived CDR1 and CDR2 are SGHRS and YFSETQ. This CDR3 contains 14 residues. V was cut by 3 bases and J by 1 base, with 10 bases left in between. The CDR3 DNA sequence: TGCGCCAGCAGCTCCGGGACACTCCAAGAGACCCAGTACTTC. This codes for CASSSGTLQETQYF. Using reference TRBV5-1 and TRBJ2-5 for the parts outside the CDR3, the full variable domain is KAGVTQTPRYLIKTRGQQVTLSCSPISGHRSVSWYQQTPGQGLQFLFEYFSETQRNKGNFPGRFSGRQFSNSRSEMNVSTLELGDSALYLCASSSGTLQETQYFGPGTRLLVL.

This clonotype has a handful of counts. This chain links TRBV5-1 with TRBJ2-2; perhaps TRBD2 as D (5 bases). The V end was cut by 9 bases, the J end by 6 bases, with 18 bases between. The germline gives CDR1 SGHRS, CDR2 YFSETQ. This CDR3 is 14 amino acids long. The CDR3 DNA sequence: TGCGCCACCAAGTCGCCCGCGGGCCCCGGGGAGCTGTTTTTT. Protein product: CATKSPAGPGELFF.

This clonotype was seen repeatedly, ten times or more. The chain is built from TRBV7-9 and TRBJ2-1; D gene uncertain. Germline loops: CDR1 SEHNR, CDR2 FQNEAQ (reference sequence). V lost 5 bases and J lost 10, with 9 bases in between. This CDR3 is 11 amino acids long. As DNA, the CDR3 is TGTGCCAGCAGCACGACGCTGGAGCAGTTCTTC. Translating gives CASSTTLEQFF. Full variable domain (remainder filled in from reference TRBV7-9 and TRBJ2-1): DTGVSQNPRHKITKRGQNVTFRCDPISEHNRLYWYRQTLGQGPEFLTYFQNEAQLEKSRLLSDRFSAERPKGSFSTLEIQRTEQGDSAMYLCASSTTLEQFFGPGTRLTVL.

In this sample, this clonotype turned up many times. The gene calls are TRBV20-1 and TRBJ2-7; D remains unclear. The V gene lost 3 bases and the J gene lost 3 bases, with 12 bases spanning the gap. CDR1 DFQATT and CDR2 SNEGSKA come from the germline V gene (reference sequence). The CDR3 sequence is 13 residues long. CDR3 sequence: CSARGQWVYEQYF. The CDR3, as DNA: TGCAGTGCTAGGGGTCAGTGGGTCTACGAGCAGTACTTC.

The V gene is TRBV11-3, the J gene TRBJ2-2; D is unresolved. From germline, CDR1 is SGHNT and CDR2 YENEEA. CDR3 size: 12 residues. The V gene lost 10 bases and the J gene lost 2 bases, with 8 bases spanning the gap. Here the CDR3 reads CATAANTGELFF. The CDR3 DNA sequence: TGTGCCACCGCGGCCAACACCGGGGAGCTGTTTTTT.

There are many counts of this clonotype. The chain uses TRBV6-5 and TRBJ2-3; the D is unclear. Germline V gene lookup returns CDR1 MNHEY and CDR2 SVGAGI. V dropped 0 bases and J dropped 2 bases, with 6 bases sitting between them. The CDR3 loop spans 14 amino acids. The CDR3 protein is CASSYSQATDTQYF. As DNA, the CDR3 is TGTGCCAGCAGTTACTCGCAGGCCACAGATACGCAGTATTTT.

The chain links TRBV7-8 to TRBJ1-2; D gene ambiguous. V was shortened by 1 base and J by 6 bases, with 9 bases between the two germline ends. The CDR3 runs to 13 residues. Germline CDR1 reads SGHVS; CDR2 reads FQNEAQ. The CDR3 DNA sequence: TGTGCCAGCAGCTTAGAAAGGAGGGATGGCTACACCTTC. This translates into CASSLERRDGYTF. The entire variable domain, with the rest obtained from reference TRBV7-8 and TRBJ1-2, is as follows: GAGVSQSPRYKVAKRGQDVALRCDPISGHVSLFWYQQALGQGPEFLTYFQNEAQLDKSGLPSDRFFAERPEGSVSTLKIQRTQQEDSAVYLCASSLERRDGYTFGSGTRLTVV.

This clonotype was counted ten times or more. The chain employs TRBV5-1 and TRBJ2-3; no definite D call. V lost 1 base to trimming and J lost 0 bases, with 9 bases between them. Germline V lookup: CDR1 SGHRS, CDR2 YFSETQ. This CDR3 spans 15 amino acids. In DNA form, the CDR3 reads TGCGCCAGCAGCTTGTGGAACCCTAGCACAGATACGCAGTATTTT. This codes for CASSLWNPSTDTQYF.

The chain is built from TRBV6-5 and TRBJ2-3, with D unclear. Germline assignment: CDR1 MNHEY and CDR2 SVGAGI. The CDR3 totals 14 residues. V gave up 2 bases and J gave up 10 bases, with 16 bases separating them. DNA for the CDR3: TGTGCCAGCAGTTACGGCGGAAGGGCGAATGCGCAGTATTTT. The encoded protein is CASSYGGRANAQYF.

This clonotype was found many times. The V gene is TRBV4-3, the J gene TRBJ2-1; maybe TRBD1 (6 bases). V lost 1 base, J lost 1 base, and 11 bases lay in between. The length of the CDR3 is 16 residues. From germline, CDR1 is LGHNA and CDR2 YSLEER. The CDR3 DNA is TGCGCCAGCAGCCAAGGAAGGGGGACATCCTACAATGAGCAGTTCTTC. As protein: CASSQGRGTSYNEQFF.

This rearrangement joins TRBV11-2 to TRBJ2-1; the D gene could be TRBD1 or TRBD2 (6 bases each). This CDR3 has 18 amino acids. Trimming took 5 bases from V and 1 from J, leaving 21 bases between them. Germline CDR1 SGHAT, CDR2 FQNNGV. CDR3: CASSRRGTGTASYNEQFF. DNA for the CDR3: TGTGCCAGCAGCCGAAGGGGTACAGGGACTGCATCCTACAATGAGCAGTTCTTC.

The chain has TRBV7-7 and TRBJ2-1; 10 bases match TRBD2. The length of the CDR3 is 15 residues. Germline loops: CDR1 SSHAT, CDR2 FNYEAQ (reference sequence). V lost 5 bases to trimming and J lost 5 bases; unmatched junction nucleotides: 6. The CDR3 DNA reads as TGTGCCAGCAGCGAGACTAGCGGGCCCAACAATGAGCAGTTCTTC. This encodes CASSETSGPNNEQFF.

Note on this clonotype: The junction does not match germline at one end; this may be a read error. J is TRBJ2-1 and V is TRBV12-3 or TRBV12-4; either TRBD1 or TRBD2 may fit D (6 bases each). This CDR3 has 15 residues. The CDR3 region is CASSLGGIVADEQFF. In DNA form, the CDR3 reads TGTGCCAGCAGCTTAGGGGGGATAGTGGCGGATGAGCAGTTCTTC.

This clonotype appeared a few times. The V call is TRBV4-3, the J call TRBJ2-5; D gene unclear. The length of the CDR3 is 16 residues. Trimming took off 0 bases at V and 4 bases at J, with 15 bases between the two ends. Germline V lookup: CDR1 LGHNA, CDR2 YSLEER. CDR3 sequence: CASSQDRGGAGETQYF. In DNA form, the CDR3 reads TGCGCCAGCAGCCAAGATAGAGGCGGAGCAGGAGAGACCCAGTACTTC.